In this sample, the clone carrying this T cell receptor beta chain turned up a few times. Its specificity is not known. The data are from a study of T-cell memory formation after mild COVID-19. V gave up 4 bases and J gave up 5 bases, with 17 bases separating them. The CDR3 is 15 amino acids. The V gene's germline CDR1 is SGHTA and CDR2 FQGNSA. General observations from the study: Contracting CD4+ clones were located mainly in CM and EM, and CD8+ clones in EMRA. The SARS-CoV-2 specificity of second-wave clones reaching peak at day 37 remained unverified.

TCRdb independently ran MiXCR on the 5' RACE reads; one entry per CDR3 protein. The sample has 200,000 to 300,000 distinct CDR3 sequences, around a tenth seen once. Specimen: PBMCs or a T cell subset sorted from them (not recorded which). The TCR sequence derives from a man between 18 and 29 years old who had mild COVID-19 (a few samples of this study predate the infection). Cell type and time point are not known. This chain links TRBV7-2 with TRBJ2-5; tentatively, D is TRBD1 or TRBD2 (5 bases each). CDR3 amino acids: CASSSSRGLGETQYF. The DNA for the CDR3 is TGTGCCAGCAGCTCAAGCCGGGGCCTAGGGGAGACCCAGTACTTC.